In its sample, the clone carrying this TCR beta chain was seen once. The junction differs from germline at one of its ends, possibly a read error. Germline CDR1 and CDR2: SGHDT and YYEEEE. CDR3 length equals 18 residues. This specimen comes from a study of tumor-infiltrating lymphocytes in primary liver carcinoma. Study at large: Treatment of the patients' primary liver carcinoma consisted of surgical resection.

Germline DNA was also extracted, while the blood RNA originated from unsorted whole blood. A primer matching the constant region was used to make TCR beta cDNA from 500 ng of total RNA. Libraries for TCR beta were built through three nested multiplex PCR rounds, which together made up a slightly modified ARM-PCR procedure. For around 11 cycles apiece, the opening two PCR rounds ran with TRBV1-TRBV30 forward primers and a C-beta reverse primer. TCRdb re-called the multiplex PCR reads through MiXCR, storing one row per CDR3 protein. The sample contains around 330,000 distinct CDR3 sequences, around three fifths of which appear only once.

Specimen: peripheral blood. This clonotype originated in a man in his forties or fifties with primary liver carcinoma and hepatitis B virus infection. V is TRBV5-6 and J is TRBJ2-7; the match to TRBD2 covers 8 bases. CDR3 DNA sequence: TGTGCCAGCAGCTTGGGCGGGGCGGGAGGAGCTACCTTCTACGAGCAGTGCTTC. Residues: CASSLGGAGGATFYEQCF.